The T cell receptor beta chain under discussion was sequenced for a study of CD8 T cells in ankylosing spondylitis (dated by TCRdb to about 2017). Study-level background: The study profiled T cell receptor beta repertoires in healthy donors and ankylosing spondylitis patients to find disease-linked TCR variants. The full study cohort was made up of about 24 ankylosing spondylitis patients and 95 to 130 healthy donors. Peripheral blood was sampled, and synovial fluid was also collected from ankylosing spondylitis patients.

The CDR3 has 13 amino acids, counting the end cysteine and valine. The CDR3 DNA has 39 bases and is translated from base 1. For CDR1 and CDR2, the germline V gene (reference sequence) lists DFQATT and SNEGSKA. V and J lose 0 bases and 6 bases, and a span of 12 bases separates them. In the case of this clonotype: The specificity of this receptor is unknown. Per-base qualities were not stored, and no clone one base away is much larger.

General findings and caveats noted by the study authors: The disease-linked clones had a CD8+ phenotype and were found at relatively low frequencies in peripheral blood. Some TCR beta motif variants had previously been reported in synovial fluid and blood of reactive arthritis patients, which suggested common disease-initiation mechanisms. A TCR beta motif made up of eight highly homologous amino acid variants appeared to be characteristic of blood from ankylosing spondylitis patients. According to the report, matched synovial fluid samples from ankylosing spondylitis patients were significantly enriched for the disease-linked clones.

Reads for this sample came from an Illumina HiSeq 2500. Quantitative 5'-RACE with molecular barcodes was used to prepare TCR beta libraries. For the original study's pipeline: A new computational method based on a probabilistic model of VDJ rearrangement was used to identify disease-linked TCR variants. Using fastp at Q25 and MiXCR, TCRdb reprocessed the public reads and kept productive beta chains. Each CDR3 protein gets just one entry, which takes the most common genes and DNA from the rows behind it. These V and J calls are TCRdb output, not the study's own analysis. The sample profile shows approximately 110,000 distinct CDR3 sequences; under 30% of them were found once. Jointly, the top ten make up about 12% of the sample. Synovial fluid samples were matched to blood samples from the same ankylosing spondylitis patients.

Material for sequencing was synovial fluid, either unsorted or a sorted T cell fraction (not recorded which). This sequence was found in a male donor with ankylosing spondylitis. Here the chain combines TRBV20-1 and TRBJ2-7; a confident D gene designation cannot be given. The base sequence is TGCAGTGCTAGAGATATGGCTAGTTCCGAGCAGTACGTC. Translated, it reads CSARDMASSEQYV.